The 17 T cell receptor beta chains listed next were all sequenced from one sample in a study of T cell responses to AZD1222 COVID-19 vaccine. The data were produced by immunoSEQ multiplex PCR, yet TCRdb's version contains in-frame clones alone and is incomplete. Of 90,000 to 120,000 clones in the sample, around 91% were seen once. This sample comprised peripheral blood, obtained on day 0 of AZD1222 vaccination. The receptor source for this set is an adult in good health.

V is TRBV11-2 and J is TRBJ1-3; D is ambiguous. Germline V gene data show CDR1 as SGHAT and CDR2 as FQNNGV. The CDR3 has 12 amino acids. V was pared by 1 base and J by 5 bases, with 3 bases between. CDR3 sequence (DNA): TGTGCCAGCAGCTTAGGGAGAAACACCATATATTTT. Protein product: CASSLGRNTIYF.

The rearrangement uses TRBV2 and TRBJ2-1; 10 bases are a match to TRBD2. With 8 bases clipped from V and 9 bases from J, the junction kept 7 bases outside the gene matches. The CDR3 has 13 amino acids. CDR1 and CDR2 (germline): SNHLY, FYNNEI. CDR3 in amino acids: CASGQGLASEQFF. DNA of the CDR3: TGTGCCAGCGGACAGGGACTAGCGAGTGAGCAGTTCTTC.

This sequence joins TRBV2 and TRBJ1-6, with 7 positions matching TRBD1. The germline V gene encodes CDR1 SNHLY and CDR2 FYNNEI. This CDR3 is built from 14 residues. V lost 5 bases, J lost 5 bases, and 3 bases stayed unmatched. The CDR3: CASSRDSDNSPLHF. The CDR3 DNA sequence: TGTGCCAGCAGTCGGGACAGTGATAATTCACCCCTCCACTTT.

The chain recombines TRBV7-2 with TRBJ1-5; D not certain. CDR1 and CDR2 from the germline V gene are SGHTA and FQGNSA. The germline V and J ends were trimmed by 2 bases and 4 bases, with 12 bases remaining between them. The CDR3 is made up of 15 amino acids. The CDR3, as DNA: TGTGCCAGCAGCTTAAATCGGGGAAGTAATCAGCCCCAGCATTTT. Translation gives CASSLNRGSNQPQHF.

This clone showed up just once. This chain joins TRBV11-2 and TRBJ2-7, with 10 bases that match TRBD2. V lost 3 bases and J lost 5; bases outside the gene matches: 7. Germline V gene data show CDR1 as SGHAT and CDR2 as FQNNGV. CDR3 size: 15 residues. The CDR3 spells CASSFKRGGPHEQYF. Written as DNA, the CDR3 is TGTGCCAGCAGCTTCAAGCGGGGGGGCCCTCACGAGCAGTACTTC.

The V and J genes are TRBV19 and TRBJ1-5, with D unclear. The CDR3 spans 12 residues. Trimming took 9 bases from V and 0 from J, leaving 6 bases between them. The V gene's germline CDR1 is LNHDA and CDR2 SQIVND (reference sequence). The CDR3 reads CASKDSNQPQHF. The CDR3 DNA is TGTGCCAGCAAAGATAGCAATCAGCCCCAGCATTTT.

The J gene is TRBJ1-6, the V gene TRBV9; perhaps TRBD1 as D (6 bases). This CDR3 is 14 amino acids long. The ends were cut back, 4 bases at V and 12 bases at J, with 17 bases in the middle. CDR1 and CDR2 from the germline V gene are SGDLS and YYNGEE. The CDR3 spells CASSSRQDRGPLHF. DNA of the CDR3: TGTGCCAGCAGCTCCCGACAGGACCGGGGACCCCTCCACTTT.

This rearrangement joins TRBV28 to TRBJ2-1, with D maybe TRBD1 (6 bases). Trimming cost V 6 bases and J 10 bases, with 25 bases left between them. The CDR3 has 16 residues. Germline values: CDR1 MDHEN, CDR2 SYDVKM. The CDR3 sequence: CASRSPGLGALREQFF. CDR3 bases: TGTGCCAGCAGGTCCCCTGGGTTGGGGGCTTTACGGGAGCAGTTCTTC.

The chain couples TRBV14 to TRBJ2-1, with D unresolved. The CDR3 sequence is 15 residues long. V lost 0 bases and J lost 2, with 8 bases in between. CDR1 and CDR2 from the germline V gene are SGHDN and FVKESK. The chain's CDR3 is CASSQDSAPYNEQFF. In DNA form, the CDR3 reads TGTGCCAGCAGCCAAGATAGTGCCCCCTACAATGAGCAGTTCTTC.

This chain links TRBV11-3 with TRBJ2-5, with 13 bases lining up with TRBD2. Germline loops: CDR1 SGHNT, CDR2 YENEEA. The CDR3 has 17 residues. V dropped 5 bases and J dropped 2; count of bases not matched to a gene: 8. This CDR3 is CASSLGLAGELQETQYF. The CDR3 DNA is TGTGCCAGCAGCCTCGGACTAGCGGGGGAACTTCAAGAGACCCAGTACTTC.

As DNA, the CDR3 is TGCGCCAGCAGCTCCGGACTAGCGGGGGGGTACGAGCAGTACTTC. Translated, it gives CASSSGLAGGYEQYF. The genes are TRBV5-1 and TRBJ2-7, with TRBD2 matching over 15 bases. The germline V gene has CDR1 SGHRS and CDR2 YFSETQ. This CDR3 is 15 amino acids long. V lost 3 bases to trimming and J lost 4 bases; unmatched junction nucleotides: 2.

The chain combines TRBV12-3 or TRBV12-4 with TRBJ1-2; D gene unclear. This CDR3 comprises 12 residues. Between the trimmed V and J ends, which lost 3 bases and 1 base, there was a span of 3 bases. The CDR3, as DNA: TGTGCCAGCAGTTTCGATAACTATGGCTACACCTTC. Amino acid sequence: CASSFDNYGYTF.

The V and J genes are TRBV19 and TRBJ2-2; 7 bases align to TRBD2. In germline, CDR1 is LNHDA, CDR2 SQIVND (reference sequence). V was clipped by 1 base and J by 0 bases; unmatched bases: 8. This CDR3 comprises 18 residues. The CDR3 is CASSIGSGGTANTGELFF. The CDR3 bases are TGTGCCAGTAGTATAGGCTCCGGGGGGACGGCGAACACCGGGGAGCTGTTTTTT.

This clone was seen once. CDR3 sequence: CASSYSPRGTEAFF. CDR3 sequence (DNA): TGTGCCAGCAGTTACAGTCCACGGGGCACTGAAGCTTTCTTT. The chain uses TRBV6-2 or TRBV6-3 and TRBJ1-1; no reliable D call. This CDR3 comprises 14 residues. The germline V gene has CDR1 MNHEY and CDR2 SVGEGT. V was trimmed by 2 bases and J by 4 bases, leaving 11 bases between them.

For the CDR3, the DNA is TGTGCCACCAGTGGCCAAGGGGTCACAGATACGCAGTATTTT. Protein sequence: CATSGQGVTDTQYF. The chain recombines TRBV24-1 with TRBJ2-3, with a weak D call TRBD1 (5 bases). CDR3 length equals 14 residues. V lost 5 bases and J 2 bases, leaving 10 bases between the germline ends. Germline loops: CDR1 KGHDR, CDR2 SFDVKD.

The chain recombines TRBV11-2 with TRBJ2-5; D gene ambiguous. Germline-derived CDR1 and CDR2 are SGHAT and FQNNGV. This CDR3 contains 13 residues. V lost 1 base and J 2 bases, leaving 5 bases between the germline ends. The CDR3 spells CASSLGGQETQYF. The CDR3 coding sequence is TGTGCCAGCAGCTTAGGGGGACAAGAGACCCAGTACTTC. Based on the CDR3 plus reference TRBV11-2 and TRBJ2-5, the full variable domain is EAGVAQSPRYKIIEKRQSVAFWCNPISGHATLYWYQQILGQGPKLLIQFQNNGVVDDSQLPKDRFSAERLKGVDSTLKIQPAKLEDSAVYLCASSLGGQETQYFGPGTRLLVL.

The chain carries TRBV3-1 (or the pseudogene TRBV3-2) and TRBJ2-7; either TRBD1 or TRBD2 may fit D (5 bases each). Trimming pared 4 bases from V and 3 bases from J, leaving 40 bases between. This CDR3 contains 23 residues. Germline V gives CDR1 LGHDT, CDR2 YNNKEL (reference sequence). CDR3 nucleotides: TGTGCCAGCAGCCTCCCTCCGACGGGGCGGACACGCCACCCTTCTCCATCAGACTACGAGCAGTACTTC. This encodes CASSLPPTGRTRHPSPSDYEQYF.